This T cell receptor (beta chain) stems from a study of T cell responses to AZD1222 COVID-19 vaccine (dated by TCRdb to the early 2020s). Regarding the complete study: AZD1222 recipients whose second dose came at about 4 weeks and those whose second dose came at about 12 weeks were combined into one group, since spike-specific TCR depth and breadth did not differ between the two schedules. TCR sequencing was performed for 233 trial participants, of whom 207 were given two doses of AZD1222 and approximately 25 were given two doses of MenACWY control vaccine. Enrollment into the trials was organized by age into subgroups of 18-55, 56-69 and 70-plus years, and those subgroups contained roughly 140, 27 and 60 TCR-sequenced participants, respectively.

What the research found in general, with its limitations: Conclusions about previously exposed vaccinees are limited because only five to seven AZD1222 recipients were SARS-CoV-2 seropositive at baseline. Epitopes outside the regions mutated in the B.1.351 and B.1.1.7 variants were reportedly recognized by nearly half of the unique spike-specific TCRs. The 56-69-year group was small, and its depth increase did not reach significance, likely because of low power. Participants were mostly white British, with more females than males. The authors suggested clonal diversity may have been underestimated. After two AZD1222 doses, both the breadth and the depth of spike-specific TCRs were significantly higher than at day 0 and than in MenACWY recipients. The whole spike protein was spanned by vaccine-associated CD4 TCRs, and dominant responses were seen in regions 160-218 and 743-854. Because no day 14 peak-response samples were available, the repertoires could be characterized only after the peak T cell response.

The CDR3 regions of human TCRbeta chains were subjected to immunosequencing. The original pipeline was this. TCRs in the repertoires were compared against a reference library of SARS-CoV-2-specific TCRs that had been generated with the MIRA antigen-specificity platform. Breadth was defined as the fraction of unique TCRs that were SARS-CoV-2-associated. Depth was defined as the fraction of total T cells that were SARS-CoV-2-associated. Each spike-specific TCR was assigned to its reactive spike region and to a CD4 or CD8 class using the MIRA data. Log10-transformed breadth and depth values were compared by one-way ANOVA with Sidak's multiple comparisons tests. Entries here come from immuneACCESS through TCRdb and include only in-frame sequences with V and J called. Some clones fail to appear in such tables; in the studies checked, an unresolved V gene covers under half of the shortfall, and the cause of the remainder is unknown. That table is the source of V, J and clone size, and D and trimming were worked out from the DNA. This sample holds more than 85,000 clones; approximately 84% were observed only once. In total, the top ten clones hold over 15% of the sample.

In the paper's terms, the time point label means: baseline before first vaccination. Samples from vaccinated people were obtained from the UK trials COV001 and COV002, which included a single-blind randomized controlled phase 2/3 trial of AZD1222 (ChAdOx1 nCoV-19) in healthy adults. For TCRbeta chain sequencing, PBMC samples were collected from trial participants at day 0 and at day 28 after the second dose. The germline V gene yields SQVTM for CDR1 and ANQGSEA for CDR2. V sheds 4 bases and J sheds 4 bases, leaving 19 bases between their ends. Reading from cysteine to phenylalanine, the CDR3 counts 15 amino acids. Only CDR3 DNA remains: 45 bases, in frame from the first base. As for this clone: Its antigen target is currently unknown. Base quality data are lacking; no much larger clone is found one base away.

Recombination linked TRBV29-1 to TRBJ2-5; the D region is possibly TRBD1 or TRBD2, each matching across 5 bases. The source was peripheral blood, collected on day 0 of AZD1222 vaccination. The receptor comes from an adult in good health. The CDR3 region: CSVAPGPSSAETQYF. The DNA sequence is given as TGCAGCGTTGCCCCGGGGCCCTCATCAGCAGAGACCCAGTACTTC.